The 28 T cell receptor beta chains in this list originate from one sample, sequenced in a study of blood T cell repertoires in COVID-19. Profiling relied on immunoSEQ multiplex PCR, and the TCRdb table lists in-frame clones only, not all of them. The sample shows 100,000 or so clones, 55% to 75% of them seen only once. Sequenced material: peripheral blood. These receptors were obtained from a woman aged 80 or over with acute or convalescent COVID-19.

In this sample, this clone turned up a few times. V gene TRBV7-8 combines with J gene TRBJ1-2, with 7 bases aligning to TRBD1. This CDR3 has 14 amino acids. V lost 5 bases, J lost 4 bases, and 7 bases stayed unmatched. Germline CDR1 and CDR2: SGHVS and FQNEAQ. The CDR3 loop is CASSKYRGSYGYTF. CDR3 bases: TGTGCCAGCAGCAAGTACAGGGGTAGCTATGGCTACACCTTC.

The chain recombines TRBV4-3 with TRBJ2-7; 12 nucleotides align to TRBD1. The J segment lost 7 bases and the V segment lost 5 bases, leaving 6 bases of the junction unmatched. The V gene's germline CDR1 is LGHNA and CDR2 YSLEER. The CDR3 is 14 residues long. This CDR3 reads CASSKGQGAGEQYF. DNA for the CDR3: TGCGCCAGCAGCAAGGGACAGGGGGCGGGTGAGCAGTACTTC.

This clone was seen only once. V and J are TRBV14 and TRBJ1-1; 9 positions agree with TRBD1. This CDR3 contains 16 residues. The V segment lost 4 bases and the J segment 4 bases; nucleotides outside the gene matches: 10. Germline CDR1 and CDR2: SGHDN and FVKESK. The CDR3 bases are TGTGCCAGCAGCCGGTCTGGGACAGGGTGGGGCACTGAAGCTTTCTTT. It yields the protein CASSRSGTGWGTEAFF.

This clone was counted between two and nine times. The V and J genes are TRBV7-8 and TRBJ2-1; 7 bases match TRBD2. With 2 bases clipped from V and 0 bases from J, the junction kept 7 bases outside the gene matches. Per germline, CDR1 SGHVS and CDR2 FQNEAQ. The CDR3 covers 17 residues. The CDR3 here is CASSLRLRGGSYNEQFF. The CDR3 nucleotides are TGTGCCAGCAGCTTAAGGTTGCGCGGGGGCTCCTACAATGAGCAGTTCTTC.

The V and J genes are TRBV7-2 and TRBJ2-1, with 11 bases fitting TRBD1. The CDR3 runs 15 residues. Trimming removed 5 bases from V and 12 bases from J; junction bases left unmatched: 12. Germline V gene sequence: CDR1 SGHTA, CDR2 FQGNSA. The CDR3 region has the DNA TGTGCCAGCAGCCTGGGACAGGGGGATGGTACACGGCAGTTCTTC. Translating gives CASSLGQGDGTRQFF.

On this clone itself: A read error may produce the germline difference seen at one junction end. The same CDR3 also results from other DNA sequences found in this sample. The J gene is TRBJ2-2, the V gene TRBV9; 9 bases match TRBD2. The CDR3 has 17 residues. Looked up from germline, CDR1 is SGDLS and CDR2 is YYNGEE. CDR3 nucleotide sequence: TGCGCCAGCAGCGTTGAGGCGGGGGGGCCGTCATCCGGGGAGCTGTTTTTT. Encoded protein: CASSVEAGGPSSGELFF. Looking up the rest from reference TRBV9 and TRBJ2-2 gives the full variable domain: DSGVTQTPKHLITATGQRVTLRCSPRSGDLSVYWYQQSLDQGLQFLIQYYNGEERAKGNILERFSAQQFPDLHSELNLSSLELGDSALYFCASSVEAGGPSSGELFFGEGSRLTVL.

Details on this clone: Other DNA sequences in the same sample also yield this CDR3. The chain combines TRBV7-2 with TRBJ1-1, with D possibly TRBD1 on 5 matching bases. This CDR3 has 13 amino acids. Germline assignment: CDR1 SGHTA and CDR2 FQGNSA. Trimming removed 3 bases from V and 5 bases from J, with 10 bases in between. The CDR3 sequence is CASSFRGGTEAFF. The CDR3 nucleotides are TGTGCCAGCAGCTTCCGGGGGGGAACTGAAGCTTTCTTT.

This rearrangement joins TRBV7-2 to TRBJ1-1; TRBD1 matches 8 bases. The CDR3 totals 13 residues. In germline, CDR1 is SGHTA, CDR2 FQGNSA. V shed 6 bases, J shed 5 bases, and the junction held 5 bases outside the gene matches. DNA for the CDR3: TGTGCCAGCAGTAATCAGGGGGCTACTGAAGCTTTCTTT. As protein: CASSNQGATEAFF.

The V and J genes are TRBV29-1 and TRBJ1-6; D unresolved. CDR3 length: 13 amino acids. CDR1 SQVTM and CDR2 ANQGSEA come from the germline V gene. Trimming pared 5 bases from V and 6 bases from J, leaving 11 bases between. The DNA for the CDR3 is TGCAGCGTTTGCCGAGGCCCTAATTCACCCCTCCACTTT. Protein sequence: CSVCRGPNSPLHF.

In nucleotides, the CDR3 is TGTGCCAGCAGCCCGCCGTCCGACGAGGGTCAGCCCCAGCATTTT. Its protein is CASSPPSDEGQPQHF. The chain is built from TRBV7-9 and TRBJ1-5; D uncertain. From germline, CDR1 is SEHNR and CDR2 FQNEAQ (reference sequence). This CDR3 has 15 residues. The V and J ends lost 5 bases and 6 bases respectively, with 17 bases between them.

This chain joins TRBV7-2 and TRBJ1-5, with D hard to call. Germline lookup yields CDR1 SGHTA and CDR2 FQGNSA. This CDR3 spans 12 amino acids. V dropped 5 bases and J dropped 5 bases, with 7 bases sitting between them. The CDR3 region has the DNA TGTGCCAGCAGCCGCGAGGATCAGCCCCAGCATTTT. This encodes CASSREDQPQHF.

The rearrangement links TRBV28 to TRBJ1-2; TRBD1 is a possible D gene (6 bases). V was trimmed by 6 bases and J by 9 bases, leaving 20 bases between them. The CDR3 is made up of 14 amino acids. Germline assignment: CDR1 MDHEN and CDR2 SYDVKM. The chain's CDR3 is CASSPIPGTKSYTF. The CDR3 DNA is TGTGCCAGCAGCCCAATCCCCGGGACAAAGAGCTACACCTTC.

The J gene is TRBJ2-3, the V gene TRBV2; D might be TRBD1 (5 bases). The length of the CDR3 is 14 residues. Germline CDR1 SNHLY, CDR2 FYNNEI. Trimming stripped 3 bases from V and 0 bases from J, with 7 bases between. CDR3 loop: CASSEGPSTDTQYF. In DNA form, the CDR3 reads TGTGCCAGCAGTGAGGGGCCTAGCACAGATACGCAGTATTTT. Based on the CDR3 plus reference TRBV2 and TRBJ2-3, the full variable domain is EPEVTQTPSHQVTQMGQEVILRCVPISNHLYFYWYRQILGQKVEFLVSFYNNEISEKSEIFDDQFSVERPDGSNFTLKIRSTKLEDSAMYFCASSEGPSTDTQYFGPGTRLTVL.

The rearrangement uses TRBV5-8 and TRBJ1-2, with no clear D. Trimming shortened V by 2 bases and J by 8 bases, and 7 bases separated the two germline ends. The CDR3 has 11 amino acids. Per the germline V gene, CDR1 is SGHTS and CDR2 is YDEGEE. CDR3 DNA: TGTGCCAGCAGCTTAATCGGGGGCTACACCTTC. Residues: CASSLIGGYTF.

The gene calls are TRBV15 and TRBJ1-2; TRBD1 matches 10 bases. The V gene's germline CDR1 is LNHNV and CDR2 YYDKDF (reference sequence). This CDR3 has 17 residues. J was trimmed by 0 bases and V by 2 bases; bases with no gene match: 6. This chain's CDR3 is CATSRLEGQGTNYGYTF. The DNA of the CDR3 is TGTGCCACCAGCAGATTAGAGGGACAGGGGACTAACTATGGCTACACCTTC.

V usage is TRBV7-2 and J usage is TRBJ1-1; D is unresolved. Germline values: CDR1 SGHTA, CDR2 FQGNSA. This CDR3 comprises 16 residues. V was cut by 0 bases and J by 1 base, with 12 bases left in between. In nucleotides, the CDR3 is TGTGCCAGCAGCTTAGCTCCCCAGGTTGGGAACACTGAAGCTTTCTTT. Translation gives CASSLAPQVGNTEAFF.

The chain couples TRBV15 to TRBJ1-2; D remains unclear. CDR3 length: 16 amino acids. The V end was cut by 0 bases, the J end by 2 bases, with 13 bases between. Germline V gene sequence: CDR1 LNHNV, CDR2 YYDKDF (reference sequence). CDR3 DNA sequence: TGTGCCACCAGCAGAGATAAGCGGGCGGGGAACTATGGCTACACCTTC. Amino acids: CATSRDKRAGNYGYTF.

A remark on this clone: A clone one base away is much larger, so this may be a read error. The rearrangement links TRBV9 to TRBJ1-6, with D possibly being TRBD1 (6 bases). The CDR3 extends over 15 amino acids. Trimming took 2 bases from V and 14 from J, leaving 20 bases between them. Germline V gene lookup returns CDR1 SGDLS and CDR2 YYNGEE. The CDR3 here is CASSVGSGGAGALHF. In DNA form, the CDR3 reads TGTGCCAGCAGCGTGGGTAGTGGGGGGGCGGGGGCCCTCCACTTT.

The rearrangement joins TRBV27 to TRBJ1-2; TRBD1 agrees at 9 bases. V shed 5 bases and J 8 bases; nucleotides not matched to a gene: 12. CDR1 and CDR2 (germline): MNHEY, SMNVEV (reference sequence). The CDR3 length is 15 residues. In nucleotides, the CDR3 is TGTGCCAGCAGTAGTACAGGGGGCGCTAGGCCGGGCTACACCTTC. Translation: CASSSTGGARPGYTF.

This clone showed up just once. The gene calls are TRBV7-2 and TRBJ2-7; D perhaps matches TRBD2 (5 bases). Per the germline V gene, CDR1 is SGHTA and CDR2 is FQGNSA. The CDR3 runs to 13 residues. Trimming stripped 3 bases from V and 3 bases from J, with 9 bases between. The CDR3 coding sequence is TGTGCCAGCAGCTTGGACTGGAGCTACGAGCAGTACTTC. This codes for CASSLDWSYEQYF.

The V and J genes are TRBV6-2 or TRBV6-3 and TRBJ1-6; the D is unclear. V lost 0 bases and J 7 bases, leaving 10 bases between the germline ends. The CDR3 contains 15 residues. The germline V gene encodes CDR1 MNHEY and CDR2 SVGEGT. The CDR3 DNA follows: TGTGCCAGCAGTTACTCGTGGGCAGCCAATTCACCCCTCCACTTT. Its protein is CASSYSWAANSPLHF.

This chain joins TRBV18 and TRBJ2-5, with 8 bases that match TRBD2. The CDR3 sequence is 16 residues long. V lost 3 bases to trimming and J lost 1 base; unmatched junction nucleotides: 7. In germline, CDR1 is KGHSH, CDR2 LQKENI. CDR3 in amino acids: CASSPTGGAFQETQYF. The CDR3 DNA is TGTGCCAGCTCACCCACGGGGGGGGCCTTCCAAGAGACCCAGTACTTC.

The chain uses TRBV7-3 and TRBJ2-3; 7 bases agree with TRBD2. The ends lost 5 bases at V and 2 bases at J; junction bases unmatched: 13. This CDR3 contains 17 residues. The germline CDR1 and CDR2 sequences are SGHTA and FQGTGA. The CDR3 reads CASSPLPERGSTDTQYF. In DNA form, the CDR3 reads TGTGCCAGCAGCCCTCTACCGGAGCGGGGATCCACAGATACGCAGTATTTT. The variable domain in full, with the rest retrieved from reference TRBV7-3 and TRBJ2-3, is GAGVSQTPSNKVTEKGKYVELRCDPISGHTALYWYRQSLGQGPEFLIYFQGTGAADDSGLPNDRFFAVRPEGSVSTLKIQRTERGDSAVYLCASSPLPERGSTDTQYFGPGTRLTVL.

On this clone: This clone may be a read error of a much larger clone one base away. The chain links TRBV7-2 to TRBJ1-2, with TRBD1 identical over 9 bases. The ends lost 4 bases at V and 7 bases at J; junction bases unmatched: 4. The germline CDR1 and CDR2 sequences are SGHTA and FQGNSA. The CDR3 sequence is 13 residues long. CDR3 amino acids: CASSSGQGSGYTF. The CDR3 region has the DNA TGTGCCAGCAGCTCGGGACAGGGCTCTGGCTACACCTTC.

This sequence joins TRBV6-1 and TRBJ1-5; weak D call: TRBD1 (6 bases). The CDR3 extends over 15 amino acids. Deletions cut 1 base from V and 5 bases from J, with 12 bases between. Germline V lookup: CDR1 MNHNS, CDR2 SASEGT. CDR3 region: CASSEGGGADQPQHF. The CDR3 coding sequence is TGTGCCAGCAGTGAAGGAGGGGGGGCCGATCAGCCCCAGCATTTT.

The rearrangement uses TRBV3-1 (or the pseudogene TRBV3-2) and TRBJ1-2, with D perhaps TRBD1 (5 bases). Germline V gene lookup returns CDR1 LGHDT and CDR2 YNNKEL (reference sequence). The ends were cut back, 1 base at V and 6 bases at J, with 9 bases in the middle. CDR3 size: 13 residues. The CDR3 is CASSQGAGDGYTF. CDR3 in DNA: TGTGCCAGCAGCCAAGGCGCGGGGGATGGCTACACCTTC.

In this sample, this clone turned up once. The V gene is TRBV18, the J gene TRBJ1-1; D not certain. The germline V gene encodes CDR1 KGHSH and CDR2 LQKENI. V was trimmed by 2 bases and J by 1 base, leaving 8 bases between them. The CDR3 loop spans 14 amino acids. The CDR3, as DNA: TGTGCCAGCTCACCAAACAGCCGGAACACTGAAGCTTTCTTT. Encoded protein: CASSPNSRNTEAFF.

The chain couples TRBV6-2 or TRBV6-3 to TRBJ2-5, with 15 bases fitting TRBD2. This CDR3 is built from 17 residues. V gave up 2 bases and J gave up 4 bases; unmatched junction bases: 5. Germline values: CDR1 MNHEY, CDR2 SVGEGT. The CDR3 nucleotides read TGTGCCAGCAGTTACGGACTAGCGGGGGGGCCAGGAGAGACCCAGTACTTC. Its protein is CASSYGLAGGPGETQYF.